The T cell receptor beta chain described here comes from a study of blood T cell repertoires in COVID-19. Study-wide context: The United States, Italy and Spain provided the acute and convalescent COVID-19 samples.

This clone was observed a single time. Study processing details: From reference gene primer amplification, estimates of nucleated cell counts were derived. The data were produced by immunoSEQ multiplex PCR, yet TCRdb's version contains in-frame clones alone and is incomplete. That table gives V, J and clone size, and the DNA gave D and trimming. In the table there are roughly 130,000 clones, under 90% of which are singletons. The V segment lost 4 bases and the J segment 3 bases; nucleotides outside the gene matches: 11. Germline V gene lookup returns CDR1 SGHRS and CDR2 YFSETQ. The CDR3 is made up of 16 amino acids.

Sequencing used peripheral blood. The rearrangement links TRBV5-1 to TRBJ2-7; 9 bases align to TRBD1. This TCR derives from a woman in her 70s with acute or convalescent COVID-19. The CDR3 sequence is CASSAAPGQGGYEQYV. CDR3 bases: TGCGCCAGCAGCGCGGCACCGGGACAGGGCGGCTACGAGCAGTACGTC.